The 11 T cell receptor beta chains presented below share a single source sample, sequenced in a study of blood T cell repertoires in COVID-19. Assay: immunoSEQ multiplex PCR; the TCRdb copy retains only in-frame clones and omits some. The sample includes about 340,000 clones, 65% to 85% of them seen just once. The material sequenced was peripheral blood. The receptors come from a man younger than 40 with active or convalescent COVID-19.

This chain connects TRBV27 to TRBJ1-4; 8 positions match TRBD1. CDR1 and CDR2 from the germline V gene are MNHEY and SMNVEV (reference sequence). V lost 5 bases and J lost 8; bases outside the gene matches: 4. CDR3 size: 13 residues. The CDR3 DNA follows: TGTGCCAGCAGTCAGACAGGGGTGGAAAAACTGTTTTTT. Its protein product is CASSQTGVEKLFF.

The rearrangement joins TRBV12-2 to TRBJ2-5; TRBD1 is the table's D call, not checked against the DNA. TRBV12-2 is a pseudogene locus. This CDR3 region has 14 residues. The CDR3 DNA reads TGTGCAAGTCGCTTTGACAGGGTGCTTGAGACCCAGTACTTC. Translating it yields CASRFDRVLETQYF.

This chain connects TRBV28 to TRBJ1-2; TRBD1 might be the D (5 bases). CDR3 length: 18 amino acids. Deletions cut 10 bases from V and 7 bases from J, with 34 bases between. The germline V gene has CDR1 MDHEN and CDR2 SYDVKM. This CDR3 is CATNLFAGGRGFLGGYTF. CDR3 sequence (DNA): TGTGCCACCAACCTCTTTGCGGGGGGACGGGGGTTTTTGGGTGGCTACACCTTC.

The CDR3 protein is CASSLGTGFVETQYF. The CDR3 DNA is TGTGCCAGCAGCCTGGGGACAGGTTTCGTAGAGACCCAGTACTTC. This rearrangement joins TRBV7-3 to TRBJ2-5, with 8 bases fitting TRBD1. This CDR3 is 15 amino acids long. The J segment lost 4 bases and the V segment lost 5 bases, leaving 9 bases of the junction unmatched. Germline CDR1 SGHTA, CDR2 FQGTGA.

The chain has TRBV30 and TRBJ1-4, with D tentatively TRBD1 (5 bases). The CDR3 runs to 15 residues. Germline V gene lookup returns CDR1 GTSNPN and CDR2 SVGIG (reference sequence). V was trimmed by 0 bases and J by 2 bases, leaving 10 bases between them. The CDR3 reads CAWSVGQGTNEKLFF. CDR3 coding DNA: TGTGCCTGGAGTGTGGGGCAGGGCACTAATGAAAAACTGTTTTTT.

V usage is TRBV11-3 and J usage is TRBJ2-1; maybe TRBD2 (6 bases). This CDR3 spans 11 amino acids. V was cut by 5 bases and J by 8 bases, with 7 bases left in between. CDR1 and CDR2 from the germline V gene are SGHNT and YENEEA. CDR3: CASSRLDEQFF. CDR3 sequence (DNA): TGTGCCAGCAGCCGACTAGATGAGCAGTTCTTC. Based on the CDR3 plus reference TRBV11-3 and TRBJ2-1, the full variable domain is EAGVVQSPRYKIIEKKQPVAFWCNPISGHNTLYWYLQNLGQGPELLIRYENEEAVDDSQLPKDRFSAERLKGVDSTLKIQPAELGDSAVYLCASSRLDEQFFGPGTRLTVL.

The chain couples TRBV7-9 to TRBJ2-1; TRBD2 aligns across 8 bases. The J segment lost 4 bases and the V segment lost 5 bases, leaving 7 bases of the junction unmatched. Per the germline V gene, CDR1 is SEHNR and CDR2 is FQNEAQ (reference sequence). The CDR3 totals 15 residues. CDR3 bases: TGTGCCAGCAGCCGGAGCGGGGGCCGATACAATGAGCAGTTCTTC. This gives the protein CASSRSGGRYNEQFF.

The chain recombines TRBV7-3 with TRBJ1-5, with D unclear. The CDR3 runs 13 residues. Germline CDR1 and CDR2: SGHTA and FQGTGA. V was cut by 3 bases and J by 1 base, with 4 bases left in between. The CDR3 reads CASSFGSNQPQHF. CDR3 DNA: TGTGCCAGCAGCTTCGGGAGCAATCAGCCCCAGCATTTT.

This chain uses TRBV7-8 with TRBJ2-6, with a tentative D call TRBD2 (5 bases). CDR3 size: 16 residues. Germline values: CDR1 SGHVS, CDR2 FQNEAQ. V was trimmed by 2 bases and J by 1 base, leaving 9 bases between them. CDR3 protein: CASSLSRGSGANVLTF. For the CDR3, the DNA is TGTGCCAGCAGCTTATCTCGGGGTTCTGGGGCCAACGTCCTGACTTTC.

The chain is built from TRBV9 and TRBJ2-3, with 7 nucleotides matching TRBD2. Unmatched junction bases numbered 3, after V lost 4 bases and J lost 4 bases. The CDR3 is 13 residues long. CDR1 is SGDLS and CDR2 is YYNGEE in the germline V gene. The CDR3 sequence is CASSPGGSDTQYF. The CDR3 nucleotides are TGTGCCAGCAGCCCCGGGGGGTCAGATACGCAGTATTTT. The full variable domain, completed using reference TRBV9 and TRBJ2-3, is DSGVTQTPKHLITATGQRVTLRCSPRSGDLSVYWYQQSLDQGLQFLIQYYNGEERAKGNILERFSAQQFPDLHSELNLSSLELGDSALYFCASSPGGSDTQYFGPGTRLTVL.

V gene TRBV30 combines with J gene TRBJ1-5; weak D call: TRBD1 (5 bases). V lost 3 bases and J 3 bases, leaving 12 bases between the germline ends. Germline V CDR1 and CDR2: GTSNPN, SVGIG (reference sequence). The CDR3 spans 14 residues. The CDR3, as DNA: TGTGCCTGGAGGAACAAGGGGTTCAATCAGCCCCAGCATTTT. The encoded protein is CAWRNKGFNQPQHF.